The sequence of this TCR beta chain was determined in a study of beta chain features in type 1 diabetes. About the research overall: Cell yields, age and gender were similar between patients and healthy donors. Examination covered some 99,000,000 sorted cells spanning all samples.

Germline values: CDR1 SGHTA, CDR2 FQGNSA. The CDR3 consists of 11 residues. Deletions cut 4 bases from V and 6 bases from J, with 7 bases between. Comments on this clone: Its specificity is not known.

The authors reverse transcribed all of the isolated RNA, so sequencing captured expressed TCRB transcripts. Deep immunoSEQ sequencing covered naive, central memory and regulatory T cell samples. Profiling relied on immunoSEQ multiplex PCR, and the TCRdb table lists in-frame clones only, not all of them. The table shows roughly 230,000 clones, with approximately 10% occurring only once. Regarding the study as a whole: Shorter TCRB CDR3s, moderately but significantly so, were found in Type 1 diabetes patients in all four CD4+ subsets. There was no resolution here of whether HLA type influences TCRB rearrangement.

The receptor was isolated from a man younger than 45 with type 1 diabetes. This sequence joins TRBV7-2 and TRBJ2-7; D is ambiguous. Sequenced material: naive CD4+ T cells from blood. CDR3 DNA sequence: TGTGCCAGCAGCTCACAAAGCGAGCAGTACTTC. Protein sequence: CASSSQSEQYF.